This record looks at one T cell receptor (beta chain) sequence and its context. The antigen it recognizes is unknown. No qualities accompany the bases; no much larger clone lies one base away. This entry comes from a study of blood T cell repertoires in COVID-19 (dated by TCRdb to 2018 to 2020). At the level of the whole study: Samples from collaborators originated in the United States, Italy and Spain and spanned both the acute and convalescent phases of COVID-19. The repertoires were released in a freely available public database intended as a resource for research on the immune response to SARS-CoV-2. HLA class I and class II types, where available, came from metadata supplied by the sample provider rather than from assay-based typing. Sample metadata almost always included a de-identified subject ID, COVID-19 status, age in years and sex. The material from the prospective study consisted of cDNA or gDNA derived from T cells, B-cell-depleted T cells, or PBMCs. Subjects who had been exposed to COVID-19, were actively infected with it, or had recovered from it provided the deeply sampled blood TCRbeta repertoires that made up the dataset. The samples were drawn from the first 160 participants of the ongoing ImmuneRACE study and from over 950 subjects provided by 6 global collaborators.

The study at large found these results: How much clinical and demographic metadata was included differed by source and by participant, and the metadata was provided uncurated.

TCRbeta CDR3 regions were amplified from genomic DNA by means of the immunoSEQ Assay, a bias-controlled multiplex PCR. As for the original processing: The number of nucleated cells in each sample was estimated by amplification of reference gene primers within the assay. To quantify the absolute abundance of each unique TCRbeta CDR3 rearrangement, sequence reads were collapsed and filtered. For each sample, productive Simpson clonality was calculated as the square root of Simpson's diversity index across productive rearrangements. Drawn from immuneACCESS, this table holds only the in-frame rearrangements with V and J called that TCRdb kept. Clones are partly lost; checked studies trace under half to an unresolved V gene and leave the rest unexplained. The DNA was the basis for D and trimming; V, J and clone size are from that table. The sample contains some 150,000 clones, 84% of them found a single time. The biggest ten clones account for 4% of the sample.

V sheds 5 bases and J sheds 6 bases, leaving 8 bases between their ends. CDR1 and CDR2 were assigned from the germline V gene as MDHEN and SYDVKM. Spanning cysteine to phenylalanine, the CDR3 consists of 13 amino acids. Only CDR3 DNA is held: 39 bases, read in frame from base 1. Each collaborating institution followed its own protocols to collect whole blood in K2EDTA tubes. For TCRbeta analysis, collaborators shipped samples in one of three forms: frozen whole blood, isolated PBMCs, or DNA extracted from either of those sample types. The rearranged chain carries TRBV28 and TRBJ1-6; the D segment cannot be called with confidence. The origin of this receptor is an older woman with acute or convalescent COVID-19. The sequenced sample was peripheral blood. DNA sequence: TGTGCCAGCAGTGGGCAAATTAATTCACCCCTCCACTTT. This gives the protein CASSGQINSPLHF.